This paragraph covers one TCR beta chain sequence. A J-beta primer mix and a sample-barcoded 5' primer were used in a second PCR of about 7 to 12 cycles. A single record per CDR3 protein comes from TCRdb applying MiXCR to the 5' RACE reads. The sample has 1 million to 1.2 million distinct CDR3 sequences; about two fifths are singletons. This record belongs to a study of blood T cells in healthy people across ages. Germline V lookup: CDR1 DFQATT, CDR2 SNEGSKA (reference sequence). The CDR3 has 15 amino acids. The receptor's source is a man younger than 30 in good health. The chain joins TRBV20-1 to TRBJ2-7; D ambiguous. Input material: blood. The CDR3 here is CSPRTSSAFPYEQYF. Here the CDR3 DNA reads TGCAGCCCTCGGACCTCCAGCGCTTTCCCCTACGAGCAGTACTTC.